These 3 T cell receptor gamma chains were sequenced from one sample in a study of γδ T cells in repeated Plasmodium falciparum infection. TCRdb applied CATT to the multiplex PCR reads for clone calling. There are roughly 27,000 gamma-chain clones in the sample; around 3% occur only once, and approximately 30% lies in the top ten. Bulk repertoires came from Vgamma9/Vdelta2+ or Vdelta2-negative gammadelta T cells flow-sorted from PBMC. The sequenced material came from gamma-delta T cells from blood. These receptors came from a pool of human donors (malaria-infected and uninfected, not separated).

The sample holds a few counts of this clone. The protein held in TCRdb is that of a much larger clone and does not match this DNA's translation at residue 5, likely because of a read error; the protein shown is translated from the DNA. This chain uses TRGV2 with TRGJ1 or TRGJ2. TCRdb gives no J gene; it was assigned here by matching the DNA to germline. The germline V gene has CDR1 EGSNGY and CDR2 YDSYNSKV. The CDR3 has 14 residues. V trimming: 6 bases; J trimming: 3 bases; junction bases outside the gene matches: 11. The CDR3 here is CATWNASFYYKKLF. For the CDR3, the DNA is TGTGCCACCTGGAACGCTTCTTTTTATTATAAGAAACTCTTT.

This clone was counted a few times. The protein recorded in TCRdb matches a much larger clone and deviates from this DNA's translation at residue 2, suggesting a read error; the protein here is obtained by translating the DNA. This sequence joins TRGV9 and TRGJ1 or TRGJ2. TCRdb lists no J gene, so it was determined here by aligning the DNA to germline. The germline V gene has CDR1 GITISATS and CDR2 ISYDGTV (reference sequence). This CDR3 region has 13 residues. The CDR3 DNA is TGTACCTTGTGGGAGGTGCACTGTTGTAAGAAACTCTTT. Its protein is CTLWEVHCCKKLF.

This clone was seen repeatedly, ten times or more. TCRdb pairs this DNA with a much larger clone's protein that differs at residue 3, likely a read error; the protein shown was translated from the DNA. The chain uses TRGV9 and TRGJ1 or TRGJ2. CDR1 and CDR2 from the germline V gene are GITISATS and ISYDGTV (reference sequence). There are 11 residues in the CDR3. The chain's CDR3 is CAMWERHKKLF. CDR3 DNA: TGTGCCATGTGGGAGCGTCATAAGAAACTCTTT.